In this sample, the clone carrying this T cell receptor beta chain turned up many times. Its antigen is still unknown. Germline V gene sequence: CDR1 KGHDR, CDR2 SFDVKD. The CDR3 extends over 13 amino acids. V was shortened by 3 bases and J by 6 bases, with 11 bases between the two germline ends. This sample was taken from a study of T cells in Graves' hyperthyroidism and ophthalmopathy. Study results and caveats: Blood also showed most of the thyroid clonotypes that were expanded above 0.001. Classification by a 13 V-J model distinguished ophthalmopathy from stable hyperthyroidism.

RNA transcripts were the template for amplifying TCR beta CDR3 regions. HTBI primers drove first-round RT-PCR of the TCR CDR3. TCRdb re-derived calls from the multiplex PCR reads in MiXCR, one entry per CDR3 protein. The data hold around 350,000 distinct CDR3 sequences, with 19% observed a single time. The receptor comes from a woman under 30 with Graves' hyperthyroidism. The sample consisted of blood. The chain employs TRBV24-1 and TRBJ2-7; weak D call: TRBD2 (5 bases). CDR3 region: CATSDAEEAEQYF. The CDR3 DNA follows: TGTGCCACCAGTGATGCTGAGGAGGCCGAGCAGTACTTC.